The T cell receptor beta chain described here comes from a study of blood T cell repertoires in COVID-19. Across the whole study: T cells, B-cell-depleted T cells, or PBMCs supplied cDNA or gDNA.

Looked up from germline, CDR1 is KGHSH and CDR2 is LQKENI. This CDR3 spans 14 amino acids. The V end lost 6 bases, the J end lost 3 bases, and 14 bases lay between the germline ends. Sequenced by immunoSEQ multiplex PCR; TCRdb stores in-frame clones only, minus some. In the table there are 140,000 or so clones, 65% to 90% of which are singletons. The specimen was peripheral blood. The V call is TRBV18, the J call TRBJ1-1; D not resolved. The receptor comes from a man in his sixties with active or convalescent COVID-19. The DNA for the CDR3 is TGTGCCAGCTCCCCCACGGGTTTTGACACTGAAGCTTTCTTT. This sequence encodes CASSPTGFDTEAFF.